The clone carrying this TCR beta chain has only one observation. The target antigen is unknown. This entry is derived from a study of shared clonotypes between healthy human individuals. Overall study: A couple of female and a few male donors aged 18 to 49 were enrolled. Regarding the study as a whole: When compared with the clonotypes that were shared by all four sorted-subset donors, the non-shared clonotypes turned out to have lower generation probabilities. Naive subsets usually exceeded memory subsets in estimated richness.

CD8 cells regarded as naive lacked CD45RO, were positively chosen for CCR7, and omitted terminally differentiated effector memory CD45RA+ cells. The repertoire was sequenced with immunoSEQ multiplex PCR; TCRdb's copy has only in-frame clones and lacks some. The table has about 2.1 million clones, roughly 91% seen once. The CDR3 runs 16 residues. CDR1 is LGHNA and CDR2 is YNFKEQ in the germline V gene. V shed 0 bases and J 4 bases; nucleotides not matched to a gene: 3. The TCR was taken from a man in his late teens or twenties in good health. Some clones in this sample may be carry-over from other donors' samples. The V gene is TRBV4-2, the J gene TRBJ2-1; TRBD2 matches 10 bases. Sequenced: naive CD8+ T cells from PBMCs. DNA for the CDR3: TGTGCCAGCAGCCAAGACTCAGCGGGAGGGTACAATGAGCAGTTCTTC. Its translation is CASSQDSAGGYNEQFF.